In its sample, the clone carrying this T cell receptor beta chain was seen once. Its antigen is still unknown. These data belong to a study of shared clonotypes between healthy human individuals. Study-wide background: A couple of women and a few men aged 18 to 49 made up the donors.

Study-level findings and limits: Clonotypes shared by all four donors outscored non-shared clonotypes in generation probability. The study generally estimated greater richness for naive than memory subsets.

The repertoire was sequenced with immunoSEQ multiplex PCR; TCRdb's copy has only in-frame clones and lacks some. This table has roughly 220,000 clones, about 65% appearing once. A CD45RA-negative memory subset and a CD45RA+ naive subset were separated from the CD4+ cells. The clonotype was recovered from a man aged 30 to 45 in good health. Material: memory CD4+ T cells sorted from blood. Sample subset: CD45RA-negative fraction.

CDR3 residues: CASSQSGTGYEQYF. CDR3 coding DNA: TGTGCCAGCAGCCAAAGCGGGACCGGGTACGAGCAGTACTTC. The chain recombines TRBV7-9 with TRBJ2-7, with 7 bases aligning to TRBD2. CDR3 size: 14 residues. CDR1 is SEHNR, CDR2 FQNEAQ, per germline (reference sequence). V lost 5 bases and J lost 4; bases outside the gene matches: 8. Based on the CDR3 plus reference TRBV7-9 and TRBJ2-7, the full variable domain is DTGVSQNPRHKITKRGQNVTFRCDPISEHNRLYWYRQTLGQGPEFLTYFQNEAQLEKSRLLSDRFSAERPKGSFSTLEIQRTEQGDSAMYLCASSQSGTGYEQYFGPGTRLTVT.